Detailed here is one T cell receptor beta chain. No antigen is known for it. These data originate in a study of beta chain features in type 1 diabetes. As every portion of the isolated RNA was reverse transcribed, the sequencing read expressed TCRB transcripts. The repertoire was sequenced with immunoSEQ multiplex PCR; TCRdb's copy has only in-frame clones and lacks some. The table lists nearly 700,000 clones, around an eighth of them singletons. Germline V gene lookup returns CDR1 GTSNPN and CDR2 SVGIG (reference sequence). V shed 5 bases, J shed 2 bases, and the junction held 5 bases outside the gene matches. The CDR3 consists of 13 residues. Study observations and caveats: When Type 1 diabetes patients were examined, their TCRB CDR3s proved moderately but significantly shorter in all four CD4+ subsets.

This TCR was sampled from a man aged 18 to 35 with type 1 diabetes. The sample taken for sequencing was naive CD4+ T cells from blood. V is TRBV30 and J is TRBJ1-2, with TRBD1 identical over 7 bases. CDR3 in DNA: TGTGCCTGGGCTCCGGGACAGAACTATGGCTACACCTTC. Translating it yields CAWAPGQNYGYTF.